This T cell receptor beta chain was found in a study of early stage breast cancer tumors. Study-wide background: Samples were sequenced at 9 to 10-fold average coverage. Study outcomes and limitations: Compared with adjacent normal breast tissue, tumors showed around 2.5-fold greater T cell density and higher clonality. Enriched TCRB sequences shared across patients were mostly commonly generated sequences.

A word on this clone: The antigen is undetermined.

Clones were read by immunoSEQ multiplex PCR, and TCRdb kept only the in-frame ones, dropping some. The sample yields around 53,000 clones, about 89% seen once. This sequence was found in a person aged 65-85 years with breast cancer. The specimen sequenced was blood.

The CDR3 DNA reads as TGTGCCAGCAGTTTATCGAGGGTCCGGGGGAAAGGCACAGATACGCAGTATTTT. Protein sequence: CASSLSRVRGKGTDTQYF. The chain has TRBV27 and TRBJ2-3; weak D call: TRBD2 (6 bases). With 0 bases removed from V and 1 base from J, the gap between germline ends came to 17 bases. Germline V gene data show CDR1 as MNHEY and CDR2 as SMNVEV (reference sequence). The CDR3 has 18 residues.